Listed below are T cell receptor beta chains from one sample, sequenced in a study of cytomegalovirus exposure and HLA in healthy donors. Sequenced by immunoSEQ multiplex PCR; TCRdb stores in-frame clones only, minus some. The sample records 95,000 to 100,000 clones, roughly 76% being singletons. Sequences were obtained from PBMCs. These receptors were obtained from a middle-aged man in good health and CMV-seronegative. Both conserved end residues are part of each CDR3. A D gene is named only where the DNA matches it firmly. Only some rows state a clone size, as once, few, many or a class for expanded clones.

CDR3	DNA	J	D	size	V
CSSGQSGNTIYF	TGTTCCAGCGGCCAGTCTGGAAACACCATATATTTT	TRBJ1-3	-	-	TRBV7-9
CASTKEQGTAEQYF	TGTGCCAGCACGAAAGAACAGGGGACGGCCGAGCAGTACTTC	TRBJ2-7	TRBD1	-	TRBV27
CAITTSGTAYGNTIYF	TGTGCCATCACCACCTCCGGGACAGCTTACGGAAACACCATATATTTT	TRBJ1-3	TRBD1	-	TRBV10-3
CASSSTENSNQPQHF	TGTGCCAGCTCGTCGACAGAGAATAGCAATCAGCCCCAGCATTTT	TRBJ1-5	-	-	TRBV18
CASSRGQTNTEAFF	TGTGCCAGTAGTAGAGGACAGACTAACACTGAAGCTTTCTTT	TRBJ1-1	-	-	TRBV19
CASSLGGGGNQPQHF	TGTGCCAGCAGCTTAGGAGGGGGCGGCAATCAGCCCCAGCATTTT	TRBJ1-5	TRBD1	-	TRBV7-9
CASSVHMNGAEAFF	TGTGCCAGCAGCGTGCATATGAACGGTGCTGAAGCTTTCTTT	TRBJ1-1	-	-	TRBV9
CASSQGLPQETQYF	TGTGCTAGCAGCCAGGGGCTGCCACAAGAGACCCAGTACTTC	TRBJ2-5	-	-	TRBV7-7
CASSIWTSGGEDTQYF	TGTGCCAGCAGCATATGGACTAGCGGGGGGGAGGATACGCAGTATTTT	TRBJ2-3	TRBD2	-	TRBV5-4
CASRQGVSQPQHF	TGTGCCAGCAGACAGGGAGTCAGTCAGCCCCAGCATTTT	TRBJ1-5	-	-	TRBV28
CASSYSMIEGTDTQYF	TGTGCCAGCAGTTACTCAATGATCGAGGGCACAGATACGCAGTATTTT	TRBJ2-3	-	-	TRBV6-6
CASSPSTSGLAKNIQYF	TGTGCCAGCAGCCCCTCAACTAGCGGGCTAGCCAAAAACATTCAGTACTTC	TRBJ2-4	TRBD2	once	TRBV7-9
CASHLIVAGGTDTQYF	TGCGCCAGCCACCTAATTGTAGCGGGGGGCACAGATACGCAGTATTTT	TRBJ2-3	TRBD2	-	TRBV5-1
CASRTWQGAMGTEAFF	TGTGCCAGCCGGACATGGCAGGGGGCAATGGGCACTGAAGCTTTCTTT	TRBJ1-1	TRBD1	-	TRBV27
CASSSHRGMWNEQFF	TGTGCCAGCAGCTCCCACAGGGGTATGTGGAATGAGCAGTTCTTC	TRBJ2-1	TRBD1	-	TRBV11-2
CASSRRQGATTNYGYTF	TGCGCCAGCAGCCGACGACAGGGGGCTACGACGAACTATGGCTACACCTTC	TRBJ1-2	TRBD1	-	TRBV4-1
CASSLPGQGISSYNSPLHF	TGTGCCAGCAGCTTACCGGGACAGGGGATTAGCTCCTATAATTCACCCCTCCACTTT	TRBJ1-6	TRBD1	-	TRBV28
CASGPGGGNYEQYF	TGTGCCAGCGGACCGGGGGGGGGAAACTACGAGCAGTACTTC	TRBJ2-7	TRBD2	once	TRBV6-1
CASARTSGGSLGQYF	TGTGCCAGCGCTCGGACTAGCGGGGGGTCTCTAGGGCAGTACTTC	TRBJ2-7	TRBD2	-	TRBV6-5
CSVDGGADEKLFF	TGCAGCGTTGATGGTGGGGCAGACGAAAAACTGTTTTTT	TRBJ1-4	-	once	TRBV29-1
CASSQDGSPTAYEQYF	TGTGCCAGCAGCCAAGATGGCAGTCCTACAGCCTACGAGCAGTACTTC	TRBJ2-7	-	few	TRBV4-2
CASSLLGERDYTF	TGCGCCAGCAGCCTCCTGGGGGAGCGGGACTACACCTTC	TRBJ1-2	-	-	TRBV5-1
CASSLMGQGMADTQYF	TGCGCCAGCAGCTTGATGGGACAGGGTATGGCAGATACGCAGTATTTT	TRBJ2-3	TRBD1	-	TRBV5-1
CASSATGTGGTEAFF	TGCGCCAGCAGCGCCACCGGGACAGGGGGCACTGAAGCTTTCTTT	TRBJ1-1	TRBD1	-	TRBV5-1
CASSEAVGGDFEAFF	TGTGCCAGCAGTGAGGCGGTAGGGGGCGATTTTGAAGCTTTCTTT	TRBJ1-1	TRBD1	-	TRBV6-4
CASSLGGGDGYTF	TGCGCCAGCAGCTTGGGGGGGGGAGATGGCTACACCTTC	TRBJ1-2	-	-	TRBV5-1
CASSPQTGTNQPQHF	TGTGCCAGCAGTCCCCAGACAGGGACTAATCAGCCCCAGCATTTT	TRBJ1-5	TRBD1	-	TRBV27
CASSVRGDGYTF	TGTGCCAGCAGTGTAAGGGGCGATGGCTACACCTTC	TRBJ1-2	-	-	TRBV6-5
CASSLRGEDTQYF	TGTGCCAGCAGCTTACGGGGGGAAGATACGCAGTATTTT	TRBJ2-3	TRBD2	-	TRBV7-2
CASSSEGRQPLFF	TGTGCCAGCAGTTCAGAGGGTCGTCAGCCACTGTTTTTT	TRBJ1-4	-	few	TRBV7-9
CASSLGSAYEQYF	TGTGCCAGCAGCTTAGGTTCGGCCTACGAGCAGTACTTC	TRBJ2-7	-	-	TRBV7-2
CASTGTGTYEQYF	TGCGCCAGCACAGGGACAGGGACCTACGAGCAGTACTTC	TRBJ2-7	TRBD1	-	TRBV10-1
CASSVFSGLEAYNEQFF	TGTGCCAGCAGCGTTTTCTCTGGACTTGAAGCCTACAATGAGCAGTTCTTC	TRBJ2-1	-	-	TRBV9
CASSLIPSTDTQYF	TGTGCCAGCAGCTTAATCCCTAGCACAGATACGCAGTATTTT	TRBJ2-3	-	-	TRBV7-2
CASTPQDLGARRGAFF	TGTGCCAGCACTCCGCAAGATCTAGGGGCGCGAAGAGGAGCTTTCTTT	TRBJ1-1	-	-	TRBV6-6
CASSEFGEQGGGYTF	TGTGCCAGCAGTGAATTCGGGGAGCAGGGGGGCGGCTACACCTTC	TRBJ1-2	TRBD1	-	TRBV25-1